This is a list of T cell receptor beta chains from one sample in a study of T cells in Graves' hyperthyroidism and ophthalmopathy. TCRdb reprocessed the multiplex PCR reads via MiXCR and lists one record per CDR3 protein. The sample yields over 500,000 distinct CDR3 sequences, less than 15% seen once. The specimen sequenced was blood. The receptors derive from a woman aged 40 to 49 with Graves' hyperthyroidism. The CDR3 runs from the conserved cysteine through the conserved F or W. Each record gives: V gene, D gene, J gene, clone size, CDR3 DNA, CDR3 protein. D genes are given only for firm matches. Only some rows state a clone size, as once, few, many or a class for expanded clones.

TRBV5-1	TRBD1	TRBJ1-1	NA	TGCGCCAGCAGCTCTCAGACAGGGACACTCCGCACTGAAGCTTTCTTT	CASSSQTGTLRTEAFF
TRBV7-9	TRBD2	TRBJ2-5	many	TGTGCCAGCAGCTACTCGACTCGACTAGCGGGCGAGACCCAGTACTTC	CASSYSTRLAGETQYF
TRBV5-1	NA	TRBJ1-1	many	TGCGCCAGCATTAGACCGGGGGCTGAAGCTTTCTTT	CASIRPGAEAFF
TRBV19	NA	TRBJ2-7	NA	TGTGCCAGTAGTGACTCCGGGACGGAAGGCTACGAGCAGTACTTC	CASSDSGTEGYEQYF
TRBV7-2	TRBD2	TRBJ2-1	many	TGTGCCAGCAGCCCCCCGTGGGATTTTTTTGGACTAGCGGGAGGGGTTGAGCAGTTCTTC	CASSPPWDFFGLAGGVEQFF
TRBV20-1	NA	TRBJ2-3	many	TGCAGTGCGCCTGAAGGAAGGGTAGGAGATACGCAGTATTTT	CSAPEGRVGDTQYF
TRBV7-8	NA	TRBJ1-6	many	TGTGCCAGCAGTCTAGGTGTGGATTCACCCCTCCACTTT	CASSLGVDSPLHF
TRBV18	NA	TRBJ2-5	many	TGTGCCAGCTCACCGGTTGTGGGGGAAGAGACCCAGTACTTC	CASSPVVGEETQYF
TRBV2	TRBD2	TRBJ2-7	few	TGTGCCAGCAGTGAAAAACCCCCTAGCGGGAAGTACGAGCAGTACTTC	CASSEKPPSGKYEQYF
TRBV3-1	TRBD2	TRBJ2-7	many	TGTGCCAGCAGCCTCTTGGCGGGACTAGCGGGCTACGAGCAGTACTTC	CASSLLAGLAGYEQYF
TRBV4-1	NA	TRBJ2-6	NA	TGCGCCAGCAGCCAAGAGGCAATGTCTGGGGCCAACGTCCTGACTTTC	CASSQEAMSGANVLTF
TRBV2	NA	TRBJ2-7	many	TGTGCCAGCAATCAAGGGGGGACTTACGAGCAGTACTTC	CASNQGGTYEQYF
TRBV25-1	TRBD2	TRBJ2-3	few	TGTGCCAGCAGTGAACGGGGGGGCACAGATACGCAGTATTTT	CASSERGGTDTQYF
TRBV3-1	TRBD1	TRBJ1-6	many	TGTGCCAGCAGCCAAGCTTCGACAGGGCGGCAGCCCCTCCACTTT	CASSQASTGRQPLHF
TRBV4-1	NA	TRBJ2-3	NA	TGCGCCAGCAGCCAGGACCCCCAGGGTGTCGGACTCACAGATACGCAGTATTTT	CASSQDPQGVGLTDTQYF
TRBV20-1	NA	TRBJ2-7	many	TGCAGTGCTTCACAGGGCCCCTACGAGCAGTACTTC	CSASQGPYEQYF
TRBV3-1	NA	TRBJ1-2	many	TGTGCCAGCAGCCACTCCCCACAGGGCGGGGATGGCTACACCTTC	CASSHSPQGGDGYTF
TRBV7-3	NA	TRBJ2-1	few	TGTGCCAGCAGCGCAAATGGGAATGAGCAGTTCTTC	CASSANGNEQFF
TRBV28	NA	TRBJ2-3	many	TGTGCCAGCAGTAAAAGGACAGGCACAGATACGCAGTATTTT	CASSKRTGTDTQYF
TRBV9	NA	TRBJ2-2	NA	TGTGCCAGCAGCGTAGGAGGCCACCTCGGGGTCGGGGAGCTGTTTTTT	CASSVGGHLGVGELFF
TRBV24-1	TRBD2	TRBJ2-7	NA	TGTGCCACCAGTGATTTAAGCGACGGGAGGGCCGTCAACGAGCAGTACTTC	CATSDLSDGRAVNEQYF
TRBV20-1	TRBD2	TRBJ2-7	NA	TGCAGTGCTAGAGATCCCACTAGCGATTACTACGAGCAGTACTTC	CSARDPTSDYYEQYF
TRBV15	NA	TRBJ1-5	many	TGTGCCACCAGCAGAGATCCCCTCCAGGGGCCCCAGCATTTT	CATSRDPLQGPQHF
TRBV5-1	NA	TRBJ1-6	many	TGCGCCAGCAGCCCCTATACCGACCAGGCAGGATCACCCCTCCACTTT	CASSPYTDQAGSPLHF
TRBV15	NA	TRBJ2-3	many	TGTGCCACCAGCAGAGTGACAACTAGCACAGATACGCAGTATTTT	CATSRVTTSTDTQYF
TRBV30	NA	TRBJ2-1	few	TGTGCCTGGAGTGTCCCTGGGAGAAAGCAGTTCTTC	CAWSVPGRKQFF
TRBV3-1	NA	TRBJ1-6	few	TGTGCCAGCAGCCACAGGAATAATTCACCCCTCCACTTT	CASSHRNNSPLHF
TRBV20-1	TRBD2	TRBJ2-1	many	TGCAGTGCTAGACCCTGGACTAGCGGGAGGGAAAATGAGCAGTTCTTC	CSARPWTSGRENEQFF
TRBV19	NA	TRBJ1-1	NA	TGTGCCAGCAACCTAGGGTCCACTGAAGCTTTCTTT	CASNLGSTEAFF
TRBV5-1	TRBD1	TRBJ2-2	few	TGCGCCAGCAGGCCGACCCCGGGACAGATTGCGAACACCGGGGAGCTGTCTTTT	CASRPTPGQIANTGELSF
TRBV13	NA	TRBJ2-1	NA	TGTGCCAGCAGCGGATCGGGACAAGGCAGAAATGAGCAGTTCTTC	CASSGSGQGRNEQFF
TRBV7-9	NA	TRBJ1-6	few	TGTGCCAGCAGCTTCTACAGGGACGGGGGATCACCCCTCCACTTT	CASSFYRDGGSPLHF
TRBV27	NA	TRBJ2-5	many	TGTGCCAGCAGTTTCGGCCCAGAGGGAGAGACCCAGTACTTC	CASSFGPEGETQYF
TRBV20-1	NA	TRBJ1-3	NA	TGCAGTGCTACTCTTAACTCTGGAAACACCATATATTTT	CSATLNSGNTIYF
TRBV18	TRBD1	TRBJ2-7	many	TGTGCCAGCTCAACAGAACCCAACTTCAGGGGGCGAACCTACGAGCAGTACTTC	CASSTEPNFRGRTYEQYF
TRBV30	NA	TRBJ1-3	many	TGTGCCTGGAGGCCAAAGGGAGCTGGAAACACCATATATTTT	CAWRPKGAGNTIYF
TRBV6-2/TRBV6-3	TRBD1	TRBJ2-7	many	TGTGCCAGCAGATTAACAGGGGAAGGCGAGCAGTACTTC	CASRLTGEGEQYF
TRBV7-9	TRBD1	TRBJ1-5	many	TGTGCCAGCAGCTTAGAGCCGGGACAGTGGAGCAATCAGCCCCAGCATTTT	CASSLEPGQWSNQPQHF
TRBV28	TRBD1	TRBJ2-7	many	TGTGCCAGCAGTTTACGGACAGGGGGACCCTACGAGCAGTACTTC	CASSLRTGGPYEQYF
TRBV7-2	TRBD1	TRBJ1-2	many	TGTGCCAGCAGCTCCCGGGTAGGGGGCTGGGACTATGGCTACACCTTC	CASSSRVGGWDYGYTF
TRBV7-9	NA	TRBJ2-7	NA	TGTGCCAGCAGCTTAGCGCAGGGGCCCACCTACGAGCAGTACTTC	CASSLAQGPTYEQYF
TRBV20-1	TRBD2	TRBJ2-3	few	TGCAGTGCTAGAGATTGGACTAGTACCGCAGATACGCAGTATTTT	CSARDWTSTADTQYF
TRBV14	TRBD2	TRBJ2-3	many	TGTGCCAGCAGCCATGTGGCGGGAGGGCCTGGAGATACGCAGTATTTT	CASSHVAGGPGDTQYF
TRBV7-9	TRBD1	TRBJ2-1	many	TGTGCCGGCCGGCGTAGTAGTACAGGGGCCGCGCCACGTGAGCAGTTCTTC	CAGRRSSTGAAPREQFF